What follows are 23 T cell receptor beta chains derived from one specimen sequenced in a study of CD8 T cells in ankylosing spondylitis. TCRdb analysed the 5' RACE reads with MiXCR anew, one entry per CDR3 protein. The repertoire has 150,000 to 200,000 distinct CDR3 sequences, 10% to 15% of them found once; the top ten carry about 11%. Sequenced input: blood, either unsorted or a sorted T cell fraction (not recorded which). The receptor set was obtained from a female donor with ankylosing spondylitis or in good health (not recorded which).

This clonotype showed up many times. The chain is built from TRBV29-1 and TRBJ2-7, with D unclear. Per the germline V gene, CDR1 is SQVTM and CDR2 is ANQGSEA. V lost 5 bases and J 10 bases, leaving 21 bases between the germline ends. The CDR3 sequence is 13 residues long. CDR3 nucleotides: TGCAGCGTTCCATACCCTGCTTTCTGGAGACAGTACTTC. Its translation is CSVPYPAFWRQYF.

In its sample, this clonotype was seen a few times. V is TRBV5-3 and J is TRBJ2-2; D is unclear. TRBV5-3 is given ORF status, its function remaining uncertain. This CDR3 comprises 16 residues. Trimming pared 8 bases from V and 4 bases from J, leaving 21 bases between. In nucleotides, the CDR3 is TGTGCCAGTTCATCACAGCGTAGCAACCCCACCGGGGAGCTGTTTTTT. Translation gives CASSSQRSNPTGELFF.

This clonotype was seen many times. V gene TRBV28 combines with J gene TRBJ1-1; unclear D gene. V was pared by 5 bases and J by 5 bases, with 15 bases between. Germline lookup yields CDR1 MDHEN and CDR2 SYDVKM. This CDR3 contains 14 residues. CDR3 sequence reads: CASSPRHPNTEAFF. CDR3 DNA sequence: TGTGCCAGCAGTCCTCGACACCCGAATACTGAAGCTTTCTTT.

J is TRBJ1-1 and V is TRBV6-5; TRBD1 might be the D (5 bases). CDR1 and CDR2 (germline): MNHEY, SVGAGI. V was cut by 4 bases and J by 4 bases, with 16 bases left in between. This CDR3 is 15 amino acids long. The CDR3 reads CASSFLPVGGTEAFF. The CDR3 nucleotides read TGTGCCAGCAGTTTCCTGCCCGTGGGGGGCACTGAAGCTTTCTTT.

This clonotype was seen repeatedly, ten times or more. CDR3 loop: CASSLDPGGTEAFF. As DNA, the CDR3 is TGTGCCAGCTCACTCGACCCAGGGGGCACTGAAGCTTTCTTT. V and J are TRBV18 and TRBJ1-1; 7 bases are a match to TRBD1. Trimming removed 4 bases from V and 4 bases from J; junction bases left unmatched: 6. Per the germline V gene, CDR1 is KGHSH and CDR2 is LQKENI. The CDR3 totals 14 residues.

The genes are TRBV6-1 and TRBJ2-1, with 14 bases lining up with TRBD2. V dropped 6 bases and J dropped 10; count of bases not matched to a gene: 8. The CDR3 runs to 15 residues. Germline V lookup: CDR1 MNHNS, CDR2 SASEGT. The DNA for the CDR3 is TGTGCCAGCAGCTCCGGGACTAGCGGGAGAGGCGAGCAGTTCTTC. Its translation: CASSSGTSGRGEQFF.

This clonotype was recorded many times. This sequence joins TRBV29-1 and TRBJ1-1; D might be TRBD1 (6 bases). The CDR3 runs to 16 residues. Germline V CDR1 and CDR2: SQVTM, ANQGSEA. V was pared by 1 base and J by 2 bases, with 17 bases between. The CDR3 DNA reads as TGCAGCGTTGAAGGTATGGGCGGGGGCGGAAACACTGAAGCTTTCTTT. It is translated as CSVEGMGGGGNTEAFF.

V is TRBV4-2 and J is TRBJ2-7, with 12 positions matching TRBD1. This CDR3 is 16 amino acids long. V was clipped by 0 bases and J by 6 bases; unmatched bases: 6. The V gene's germline CDR1 is LGHNA and CDR2 YNFKEQ. CDR3 bases: TGTGCCAGCAGCCAAGATCTGGGGACAGGGGGCTTCGAGCAGTACTTC. As protein: CASSQDLGTGGFEQYF.

This clonotype has a single count. The genes are TRBV20-1 and TRBJ2-4; 11 nucleotides agree with TRBD1. Trimming at V came to 1 base and at J to 1 base, leaving 6 bases not matched to a gene. The CDR3 consists of 17 residues. Germline V CDR1 and CDR2: DFQATT, SNEGSKA (reference sequence). CDR3 protein: CSARGTGGVGAKNIQYF. The DNA of the CDR3 is TGCAGTGCTAGAGGGACAGGGGGCGTCGGGGCCAAAAACATTCAGTACTTC.

V and J are TRBV28 and TRBJ2-1, with 12 bases matching TRBD2. The CDR3 covers 14 residues. CDR1 MDHEN and CDR2 SYDVKM come from the germline V gene. The CDR3 spells CATTSGSSYNEQFF. The CDR3 DNA reads TGTGCAACGACTAGCGGGAGCTCCTACAATGAGCAGTTCTTC.

Notes on this clonotype: This could be a read error, since a much larger clone is one nucleotide away. The rearrangement links TRBV12-3 or TRBV12-4 to TRBJ2-1; TRBD2 matches 7 bases. This CDR3 contains 16 residues. DNA of the CDR3: TGTGCCAGCAGTCCTTCCGGCGGGAGATCCTACATTGAGCAGTTCTTC. This sequence encodes CASSPSGGRSYIEQFF.

The table lists this clonotype with many counts. The chain couples TRBV10-3 to TRBJ1-5; D ambiguous. The CDR3 loop spans 17 amino acids. The germline gives CDR1 ENHRY, CDR2 SYGVKD. V lost 4 bases and J lost 2, with 18 bases in between. The CDR3 coding sequence is TGTGCCATCAGTGTAGGGTGGAGTAGCGAGGGCAATCAGCCCCAGCATTTT. Protein product: CAISVGWSSEGNQPQHF.

The V call is TRBV12-3 or TRBV12-4, the J call TRBJ2-1; 10 positions match TRBD2. This CDR3 is 16 amino acids long. V was pared by 2 bases and J by 6 bases, with 7 bases of the junction left unmatched. The CDR3 sequence: CASSLQLAGVGNEQFF. DNA for the CDR3: TGTGCCAGCAGTTTACAGCTAGCGGGAGTGGGCAATGAGCAGTTCTTC.

There are many counts of this clonotype. This chain connects TRBV25-1 to TRBJ1-4, with D possibly being TRBD1 (5 bases). The CDR3 totals 16 residues. Per germline, CDR1 MGHDK and CDR2 SYGVNS. Trimming took 0 bases from V and 7 from J, leaving 15 bases between them. In DNA, the CDR3 is TGTGCCAGCAGTGAATATAGCCAGGGCGAGGGTGAAAAACTGTTTTTT. This sequence encodes CASSEYSQGEGEKLFF.

The chain employs TRBV6-2 or TRBV6-3 and TRBJ2-1; D is undetermined. Deletions cut 6 bases from V and 9 bases from J, with 15 bases between. The CDR3 extends over 13 amino acids. Germline V gene lookup returns CDR1 MNHEY and CDR2 SVGEGT. This CDR3 is CASSPDHFGEQFF. CDR3 bases: TGTGCCAGCAGCCCAGACCACTTTGGTGAGCAGTTCTTC.

This clonotype was recorded many times. This chain connects TRBV5-1 to TRBJ2-2; D assignment may be TRBD1 or TRBD2 (5 bases each). From germline, CDR1 is SGHRS and CDR2 YFSETQ. Trimming took 3 bases from V and 6 from J, leaving 15 bases between them. The CDR3 contains 15 residues. The CDR3: CASSSGRNGAGELFF. For the CDR3, the DNA is TGCGCCAGCAGCTCGGGACGAAACGGCGCCGGGGAGCTGTTTTTT.

This clonotype was observed many times. The chain is built from TRBV11-2 and TRBJ2-1, with a possible D match to TRBD2 (5 bases). The CDR3 is made up of 15 amino acids. The V and J ends lost 3 bases and 0 bases respectively, with 9 bases between them. From germline, CDR1 is SGHAT and CDR2 FQNNGV. The CDR3 loop is CASSFSASSYNEQFF. The CDR3 DNA reads as TGTGCCAGCAGCTTTAGCGCGAGCTCCTACAATGAGCAGTTCTTC.

This clonotype has a handful of counts. This chain connects TRBV18 to TRBJ2-3, with a weak D call TRBD1 (5 bases). Trimming stripped 0 bases from V and 3 bases from J, with 13 bases between. The CDR3 covers 16 residues. The germline V gene has CDR1 KGHSH and CDR2 LQKENI. The CDR3 DNA sequence: TGTGCCAGCTCACCACCTCAGGGATTGGTAACAGATACGCAGTATTTT. It specifies CASSPPQGLVTDTQYF.

Worth noting for this clonotype: One end of the junction does not line up with germline, which may come from a read error. The V call is TRBV11-2, the J call TRBJ2-1; 15 bases map to TRBD2. The CDR3 covers 15 residues. From germline, CDR1 is SGHAT and CDR2 FQNNGV. CDR3 residues: CTSSFGTSGRHEQFF. CDR3 bases: TGTACCAGCAGCTTCGGGACTAGCGGGAGGCATGAGCAGTTCTTC.

This clonotype was recorded at least ten times. V gene TRBV20-1 combines with J gene TRBJ1-3; unclear D gene. CDR1 is DFQATT, CDR2 SNEGSKA, per germline (reference sequence). V lost 0 bases and J 4 bases, leaving 16 bases between the germline ends. This CDR3 is 16 amino acids long. As DNA, the CDR3 is TGCAGTGCTAGAGAGGCCTTAGGGTTAGCGGGAAACACCATATATTTT. This gives the protein CSAREALGLAGNTIYF.

This clonotype was observed at least ten times. The chain combines TRBV5-1 with TRBJ2-2; 8 bases agree with TRBD2. From germline, CDR1 is SGHRS and CDR2 YFSETQ. The CDR3 length is 15 residues. J lost 3 bases, V lost 6 bases, and 7 bases had no gene match. CDR3 DNA: TGCGCCAGCAAGAAGCGGGAGCATGACACCGGGGAGCTGTTTTTT. The encoded protein is CASKKREHDTGELFF.

This chain joins TRBV4-2 and TRBJ2-3; TRBD2 agrees at 8 bases. CDR1 LGHNA and CDR2 YNFKEQ come from the germline V gene. This CDR3 is built from 18 residues. J lost 6 bases, V lost 2 bases, and 16 bases had no gene match. The CDR3 DNA sequence: TGTGCCAGCAGCCAAACTTTTGGAGCGGGAGCCGGTTTTGATACGCAGTATTTT. Protein sequence: CASSQTFGAGAGFDTQYF.

This clonotype showed up just a few times. The V gene is TRBV10-2, the J gene TRBJ2-7, with 9 bases aligning to TRBD2. The CDR3 length is 15 residues. Germline loops: CDR1 WSHSY, CDR2 SAAADI. V lost 7 bases to trimming and J lost 0 bases; unmatched junction nucleotides: 7. CDR3 amino acids: CASIQGSGGSYEQYF. The DNA for the CDR3 is TGCGCCAGCATCCAGGGTAGCGGGGGCTCCTACGAGCAGTACTTC.